Below, 19 T cell receptor beta chains from the same sample are listed, as sequenced in a study of OX40 agonist ivuxolimab in advanced cancers. TCRdb keeps only in-frame clones here, not all; method: immunoSEQ multiplex PCR. The sample carries about 83,000 clones, around 84% recorded once. The sequencing used CD4+ or CD8+ T cells sorted from blood, collected in a trial of the OX40 agonist ivuxolimab. The receptors come from an adult with an advanced solid tumor such as melanoma, head and neck, liver or kidney cancer.

The chain combines TRBV25-1 with TRBJ1-1, with unresolved D. Germline lookup yields CDR1 MGHDK and CDR2 SYGVNS. The CDR3 totals 11 residues. V lost 7 bases, J lost 7 bases, and 10 bases lay in between. The CDR3 here is CASMVVGEAFF. The CDR3 DNA reads TGTGCCAGCATGGTGGTGGGTGAAGCTTTCTTT.

The chain couples TRBV18 to TRBJ1-3, with TRBD1 identical over 9 bases. With 1 base clipped from V and 8 bases from J, the junction kept 9 bases outside the gene matches. CDR3 length: 16 amino acids. Germline V lookup: CDR1 KGHSH, CDR2 LQKENI. In nucleotides, the CDR3 is TGTGCCAGCTCACCACGAATCGGGACAGGGTTAGACACCATATATTTT. This translates into CASSPRIGTGLDTIYF.

The chain couples TRBV5-1 to TRBJ1-1; 11 nucleotides line up with TRBD1. Germline values: CDR1 SGHRS, CDR2 YFSETQ. The CDR3 runs 14 residues. J lost 4 bases, V lost 4 bases, and 3 bases had no gene match. CDR3 in amino acids: CASSAGTGGTEAFF. The DNA of the CDR3 is TGCGCCAGCAGCGCCGGGACAGGGGGCACTGAAGCTTTCTTT.

This chain joins TRBV5-4 and TRBJ1-2; D is unclear. With 4 bases removed from V and 3 bases from J, the gap between germline ends came to 10 bases. The CDR3 has 13 residues. Germline V gives CDR1 SGHNT, CDR2 YYREEE (reference sequence). The CDR3 region has the DNA TGTGCCAGCAGCCCTAGGACGGACTATGGCTACACCTTC. As protein: CASSPRTDYGYTF. Full variable domain (missing parts from reference TRBV5-4 and TRBJ1-2): ETGVTQSPTHLIKTRGQQVTLRCSSQSGHNTVSWYQQALGQGPQFIFQYYREEENGRGNFPPRFSGLQFPNYSSELNVNALELDDSALYLCASSPRTDYGYTFGSGTRLTVV.

This sequence joins TRBV6-1 and TRBJ2-1; the D call may be TRBD1 or TRBD2 (5 bases each). V was shortened by 4 bases and J by 6 bases, with 13 bases between the two germline ends. The CDR3 is made up of 14 amino acids. Germline loops: CDR1 MNHNS, CDR2 SASEGT. The CDR3 DNA is TGTGCCAGCAGTGTCGGGACCTCATCCAATGAGCAGTTCTTC. Translation: CASSVGTSSNEQFF.

The CDR3 loop is CASSGQGSDTQYF. Written as DNA, the CDR3 is TGTGCCAGCAGTGGGCAGGGCTCAGATACGCAGTATTTT. This chain connects TRBV2 to TRBJ2-3; D possibly corresponds to TRBD1 (5 bases). Germline assignment: CDR1 SNHLY and CDR2 FYNNEI. The CDR3 spans 13 residues. The ends were cut back, 4 bases at V and 4 bases at J, with 9 bases in the middle.

V gene TRBV9 combines with J gene TRBJ1-6; 7 bases align to TRBD1. With V trimmed by 3 bases and J by 6 bases, 12 bases remained unmatched. The germline gives CDR1 SGDLS, CDR2 YYNGEE. The CDR3 sequence is 17 residues long. This CDR3 reads CASSAGGQLKPNSPLHF. For the CDR3, the DNA is TGTGCCAGCAGCGCTGGGGGACAGCTAAAACCTAATTCACCCCTCCACTTT. Using reference TRBV9 and TRBJ1-6 for the parts outside the CDR3, the full variable domain is DSGVTQTPKHLITATGQRVTLRCSPRSGDLSVYWYQQSLDQGLQFLIQYYNGEERAKGNILERFSAQQFPDLHSELNLSSLELGDSALYFCASSAGGQLKPNSPLHFGNGTRLTVT.

This chain joins TRBV6-1 and TRBJ2-7; a weak D match, TRBD1 (5 bases). The CDR3 covers 14 residues. The germline gives CDR1 MNHNS, CDR2 SASEGT. V dropped 3 bases and J dropped 3 bases, with 12 bases sitting between them. The CDR3 spells CASSDRVGLYEQYF. The CDR3, as DNA: TGTGCCAGCAGTGACAGGGTTGGCCTCTACGAGCAGTACTTC.

The rearrangement joins TRBV7-2 to TRBJ1-5, with D perhaps TRBD1 (5 bases). Germline-derived CDR1 and CDR2 are SGHTA and FQGNSA. Trimming stripped 5 bases from V and 5 bases from J, with 16 bases between. CDR3 length: 15 amino acids. This CDR3 is CASSLHGTGYQPQHF. CDR3 DNA: TGTGCCAGCAGCCTCCACGGGACGGGGTATCAGCCCCAGCATTTT.

V usage is TRBV4-2 and J usage is TRBJ2-7; 9 bases agree with TRBD2. Trimming took 0 bases from V and 0 from J; bases not matched to a gene: 3. Germline V gene lookup returns CDR1 LGHNA and CDR2 YNFKEQ. CDR3 length: 16 amino acids. The CDR3 region is CASSQEPGLASYEQYF. DNA for the CDR3: TGTGCCAGCAGCCAAGAACCGGGACTAGCCTCCTACGAGCAGTACTTC.

The V and J genes are TRBV19 and TRBJ1-2; tentative D call: TRBD1 (6 bases). V was pared by 5 bases and J by 4 bases, with 17 bases between. The CDR3 contains 15 residues. CDR1 is LNHDA, CDR2 SQIVND, per germline (reference sequence). The CDR3 protein is CASSSPLQGLYGYTF. CDR3 sequence (DNA): TGTGCCAGTAGTTCCCCGCTTCAGGGGCTCTATGGCTACACCTTC.

The genes are TRBV19 and TRBJ2-3; no reliable D call. The germline V and J ends were trimmed by 3 bases and 6 bases, with 10 bases remaining between them. This CDR3 has 13 residues. Germline CDR1 and CDR2: LNHDA and SQIVND (reference sequence). The CDR3 protein is CASSIYSRDTQYF. Written as DNA, the CDR3 is TGTGCCAGTAGTATTTATTCTAGGGATACGCAGTATTTT.

This chain uses TRBV5-1 with TRBJ1-1; D gene uncertain. V lost 3 bases to trimming and J lost 5 bases, with 17 bases between them. The CDR3 contains 15 residues. Germline CDR1 and CDR2: SGHRS and YFSETQ. The CDR3 region is CASSSTLDPRTEAFF. CDR3 sequence (DNA): TGCGCCAGCAGCTCCACCCTTGACCCAAGAACTGAAGCTTTCTTT. Full variable domain (missing parts from reference TRBV5-1 and TRBJ1-1): KAGVTQTPRYLIKTRGQQVTLSCSPISGHRSVSWYQQTPGQGLQFLFEYFSETQRNKGNFPGRFSGRQFSNSRSEMNVSTLELGDSALYLCASSSTLDPRTEAFFGQGTRLTVV.

V usage is TRBV30 and J usage is TRBJ2-7, with D possibly TRBD2 on 6 matching bases. This CDR3 is 12 amino acids long. Germline V gene lookup returns CDR1 GTSNPN and CDR2 SVGIG (reference sequence). The V and J ends lost 4 bases and 6 bases respectively, with 13 bases between them. CDR3 protein: CAWTPSGGEQYF. CDR3 DNA sequence: TGTGCCTGGACCCCTTCCGGGGGCGAGCAGTACTTC.

This clone came up many times. This chain joins TRBV20-1 and TRBJ1-1; D is uncertain. This CDR3 spans 11 amino acids. Germline-derived CDR1 and CDR2 are DFQATT and SNEGSKA (reference sequence). The germline V and J ends were trimmed by 6 bases and 6 bases, with 11 bases remaining between them. The CDR3 region has the DNA TGCAGTGCCGGGCGTATCGCTGAAGCTTTCTTT. Its translation is CSAGRIAEAFF.

This clone is a singleton in its sample. This chain joins TRBV7-8 and TRBJ1-1; 11 nucleotides align to TRBD1. This CDR3 region has 18 residues. The germline V gene has CDR1 SGHVS and CDR2 FQNEAQ. The V gene end was trimmed by 2 bases and the J gene end by 2 bases; junction bases not matched to a gene: 10. CDR3 sequence reads: CASSLRPGQGGRNTEAFF. The CDR3 DNA sequence: TGTGCCAGCAGCTTAAGACCGGGACAGGGGGGCCGCAACACTGAAGCTTTCTTT.

The rearrangement links TRBV7-9 to TRBJ1-6; D is undetermined. V lost 4 bases and J lost 10, with 11 bases in between. The CDR3 runs to 13 residues. Germline CDR1 SEHNR, CDR2 FQNEAQ (reference sequence). This CDR3 reads CASSSDWRSPLHF. As DNA, the CDR3 is TGTGCCAGCAGCTCCGACTGGCGGTCACCCCTCCACTTT.

The chain links TRBV7-9 to TRBJ1-2; no definite D call. The CDR3 covers 15 residues. V was pared by 2 bases and J by 1 base, with 11 bases between. Per the germline V gene, CDR1 is SEHNR and CDR2 is FQNEAQ (reference sequence). As DNA, the CDR3 is TGTGCCAGCAGCTTATCCTCGGGGAGTAACTATGGCTACACCTTC. Its protein product is CASSLSSGSNYGYTF.

The CDR3 bases are TGTGCCAGCAGCTATTGGACAGGGATAATGAACACTGAAGCTTTCTTT. Its translation: CASSYWTGIMNTEAFF. V and J are TRBV7-9 and TRBJ1-1, with 8 bases aligning to TRBD1. The trim removed 4 bases at V and 0 bases at J, leaving 7 bases unmatched. The CDR3 length is 16 residues. Germline CDR1 and CDR2: SEHNR and FQNEAQ (reference sequence).